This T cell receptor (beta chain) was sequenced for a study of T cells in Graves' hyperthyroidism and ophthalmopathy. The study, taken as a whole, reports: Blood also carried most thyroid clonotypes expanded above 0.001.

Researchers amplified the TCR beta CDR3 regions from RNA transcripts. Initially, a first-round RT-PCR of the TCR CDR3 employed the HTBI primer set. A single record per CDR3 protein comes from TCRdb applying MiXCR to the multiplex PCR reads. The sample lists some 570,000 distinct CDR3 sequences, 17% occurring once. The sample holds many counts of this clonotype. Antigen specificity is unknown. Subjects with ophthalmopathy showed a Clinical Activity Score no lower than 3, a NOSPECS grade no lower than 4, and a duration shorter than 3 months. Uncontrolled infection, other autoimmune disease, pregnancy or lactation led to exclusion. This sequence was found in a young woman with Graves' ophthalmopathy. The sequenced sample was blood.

The CDR3 sequence: CASSLGRDSNQPQHF. In nucleotides, the CDR3 is TGTGCCAGCAGCTTAGGCAGGGATAGCAATCAGCCCCAGCATTTT. V gene TRBV7-8 combines with J gene TRBJ1-5, with D tentatively TRBD1 (5 bases). Trimming left V 1 base short and J 0 bases short, with 7 bases between. CDR1 is SGHVS, CDR2 FQNEAQ, per germline. CDR3 length: 15 residues.